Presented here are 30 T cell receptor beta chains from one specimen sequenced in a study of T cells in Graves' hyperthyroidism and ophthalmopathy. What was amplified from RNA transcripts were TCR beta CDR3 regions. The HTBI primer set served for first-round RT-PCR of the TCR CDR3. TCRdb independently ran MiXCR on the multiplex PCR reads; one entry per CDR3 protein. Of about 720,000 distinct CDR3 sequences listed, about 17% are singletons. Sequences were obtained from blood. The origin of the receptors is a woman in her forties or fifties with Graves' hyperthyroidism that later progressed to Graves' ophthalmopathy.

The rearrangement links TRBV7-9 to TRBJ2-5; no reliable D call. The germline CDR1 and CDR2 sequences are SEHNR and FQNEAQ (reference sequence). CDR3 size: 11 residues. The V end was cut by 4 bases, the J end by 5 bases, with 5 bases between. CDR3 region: CASSSMETQYF. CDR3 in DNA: TGTGCCAGCAGCTCTATGGAGACCCAGTACTTC. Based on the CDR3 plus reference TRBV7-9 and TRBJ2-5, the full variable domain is DTGVSQNPRHKITKRGQNVTFRCDPISEHNRLYWYRQTLGQGPEFLTYFQNEAQLEKSRLLSDRFSAERPKGSFSTLEIQRTEQGDSAMYLCASSSMETQYFGPGTRLLVL.

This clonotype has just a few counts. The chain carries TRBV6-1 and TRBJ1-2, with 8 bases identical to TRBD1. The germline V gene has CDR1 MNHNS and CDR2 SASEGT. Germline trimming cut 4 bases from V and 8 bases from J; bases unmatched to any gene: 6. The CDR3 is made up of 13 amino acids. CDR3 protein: CASSGQGRRGYTF. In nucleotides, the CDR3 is TGTGCCAGCAGTGGACAGGGGAGGCGAGGCTACACCTTC.

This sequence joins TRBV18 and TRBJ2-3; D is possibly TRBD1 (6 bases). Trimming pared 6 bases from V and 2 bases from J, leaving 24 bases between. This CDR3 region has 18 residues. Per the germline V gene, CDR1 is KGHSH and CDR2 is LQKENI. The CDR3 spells CASSHQPTGTWDTDTQYF. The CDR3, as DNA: TGTGCCAGCTCGCATCAACCCACCGGGACATGGGACACAGATACGCAGTATTTT.

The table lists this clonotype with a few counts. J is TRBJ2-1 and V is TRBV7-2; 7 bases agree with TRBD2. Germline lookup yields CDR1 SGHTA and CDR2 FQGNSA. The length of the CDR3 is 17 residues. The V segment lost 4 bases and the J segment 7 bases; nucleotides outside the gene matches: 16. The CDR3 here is CASSSSTSVPPTNEQFF. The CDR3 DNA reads TGTGCCAGCAGCTCGTCTACTAGCGTCCCCCCGACGAATGAGCAGTTCTTC.

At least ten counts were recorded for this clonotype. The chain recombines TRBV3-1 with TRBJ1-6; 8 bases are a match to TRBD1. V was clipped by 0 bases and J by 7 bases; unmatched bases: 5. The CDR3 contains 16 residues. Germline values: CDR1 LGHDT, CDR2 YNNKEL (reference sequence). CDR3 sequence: CASSQDIGQGNSPLHF. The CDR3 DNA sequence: TGTGCCAGCAGCCAAGATATAGGACAGGGAAATTCACCCCTCCACTTT.

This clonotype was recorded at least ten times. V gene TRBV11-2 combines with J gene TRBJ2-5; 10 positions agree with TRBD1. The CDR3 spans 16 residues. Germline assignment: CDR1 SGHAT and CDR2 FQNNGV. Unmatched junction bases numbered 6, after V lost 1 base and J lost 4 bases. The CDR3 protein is CASSLAAGQGGETQYF. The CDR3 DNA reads TGTGCCAGCAGCTTAGCCGCTGGACAGGGGGGAGAGACCCAGTACTTC.

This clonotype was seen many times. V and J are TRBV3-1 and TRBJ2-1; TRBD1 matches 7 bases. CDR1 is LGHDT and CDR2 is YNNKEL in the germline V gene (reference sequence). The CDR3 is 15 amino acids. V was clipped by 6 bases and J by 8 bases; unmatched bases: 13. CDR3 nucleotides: TGTGCCAGCAGGAGGAGACAGGGATTGACGGATGAGCAGTTCTTC. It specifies CASRRRQGLTDEQFF.

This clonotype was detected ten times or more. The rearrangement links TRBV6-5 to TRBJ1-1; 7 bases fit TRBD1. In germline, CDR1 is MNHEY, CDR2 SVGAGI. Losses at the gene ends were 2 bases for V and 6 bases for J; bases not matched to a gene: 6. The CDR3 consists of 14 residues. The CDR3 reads CASSYMGDSSEAFF. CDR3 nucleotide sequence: TGTGCCAGCAGTTACATGGGGGACAGCTCTGAAGCTTTCTTT.

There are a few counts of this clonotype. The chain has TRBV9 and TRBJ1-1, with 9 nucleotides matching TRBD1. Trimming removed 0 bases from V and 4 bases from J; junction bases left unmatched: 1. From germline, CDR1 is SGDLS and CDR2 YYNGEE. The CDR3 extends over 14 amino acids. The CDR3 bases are TGTGCCAGCAGCGTAGAACAGGGGGCCACTGAAGCTTTCTTT. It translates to CASSVEQGATEAFF.

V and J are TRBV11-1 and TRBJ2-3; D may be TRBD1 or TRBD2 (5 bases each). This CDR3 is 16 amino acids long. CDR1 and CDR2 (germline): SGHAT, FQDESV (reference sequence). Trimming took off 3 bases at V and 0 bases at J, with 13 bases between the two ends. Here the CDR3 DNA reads TGTGCCAGCAGCTTCGGCCGGGACCGCAGCACAGATACGCAGTATTTT. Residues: CASSFGRDRSTDTQYF. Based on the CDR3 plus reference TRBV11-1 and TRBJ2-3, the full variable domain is EAEVAQSPRYKITEKSQAVAFWCDPISGHATLYWYRQILGQGPELLVQFQDESVVDDSQLPKDRFSAERLKGVDSTLKIQPAELGDSAMYLCASSFGRDRSTDTQYFGPGTRLTVL.

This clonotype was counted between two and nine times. This CDR3 is CASSFRGGRDGYTF. CDR3 sequence (DNA): TGTGCCAGCAGTTTTAGGGGGGGCCGGGATGGCTACACCTTC. The rearrangement joins TRBV27 to TRBJ1-2, with a weak D call TRBD1 (6 bases). Trimming took off 3 bases at V and 6 bases at J, with 14 bases between the two ends. The CDR3 covers 14 residues. CDR1 is MNHEY and CDR2 is SMNVEV in the germline V gene (reference sequence).

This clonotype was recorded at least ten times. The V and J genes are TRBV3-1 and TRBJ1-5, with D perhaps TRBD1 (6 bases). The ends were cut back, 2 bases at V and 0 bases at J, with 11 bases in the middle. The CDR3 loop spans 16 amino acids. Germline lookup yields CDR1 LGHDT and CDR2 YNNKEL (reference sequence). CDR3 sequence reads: CASSQWDTNSNQPQHF. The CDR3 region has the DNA TGTGCCAGCAGCCAATGGGACACGAATAGCAATCAGCCCCAGCATTTT.

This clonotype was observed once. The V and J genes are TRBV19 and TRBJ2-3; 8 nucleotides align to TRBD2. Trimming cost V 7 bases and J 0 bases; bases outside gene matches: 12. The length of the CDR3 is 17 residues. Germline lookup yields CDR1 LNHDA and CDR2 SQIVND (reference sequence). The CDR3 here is CASTRGGPAASTDTQYF. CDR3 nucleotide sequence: TGTGCCAGTACTCGGGGGGGACCGGCGGCTAGCACAGATACGCAGTATTTT. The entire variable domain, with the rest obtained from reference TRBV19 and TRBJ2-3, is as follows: DGGITQSPKYLFRKEGQNVTLSCEQNLNHDAMYWYRQDPGQGLRLIYYSQIVNDFQKGDIAEGYSVSREKKESFPLTVTSAQKNPTAFYLCASTRGGPAASTDTQYFGPGTRLTVL.

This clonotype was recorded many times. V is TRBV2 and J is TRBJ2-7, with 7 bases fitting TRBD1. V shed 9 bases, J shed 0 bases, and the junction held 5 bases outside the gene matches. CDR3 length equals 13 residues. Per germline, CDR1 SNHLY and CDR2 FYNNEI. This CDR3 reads CARGDSLSYEQYF. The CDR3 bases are TGTGCCAGGGGGGACAGCCTCTCCTACGAGCAGTACTTC.

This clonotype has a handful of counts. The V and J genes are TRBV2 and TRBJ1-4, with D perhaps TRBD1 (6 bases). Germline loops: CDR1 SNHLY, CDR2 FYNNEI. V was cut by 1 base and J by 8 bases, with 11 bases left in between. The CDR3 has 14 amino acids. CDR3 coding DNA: TGTGCCAGCAGTGAAGTGGCAGGGGAGGAAAAACTGTTTTTT. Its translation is CASSEVAGEEKLFF.

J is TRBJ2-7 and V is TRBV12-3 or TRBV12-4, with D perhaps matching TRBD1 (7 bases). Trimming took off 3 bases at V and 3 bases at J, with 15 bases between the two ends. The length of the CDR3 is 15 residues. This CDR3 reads CASSFRRDSGYEQYF. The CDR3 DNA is TGTGCCAGCAGTTTTCGGCGGGACAGCGGCTACGAGCAGTACTTC.

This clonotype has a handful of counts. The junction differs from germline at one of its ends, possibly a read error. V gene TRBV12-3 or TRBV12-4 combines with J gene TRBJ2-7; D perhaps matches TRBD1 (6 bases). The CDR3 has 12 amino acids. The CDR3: CASSSDSYGQYF. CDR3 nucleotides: TGTGCCAGCAGCTCGGACAGTTACGGGCAGTACTTC.

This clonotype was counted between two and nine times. The CDR3 coding sequence is TGCGCCAGCAGCTTGGCGGTAGCGGGGGGTGCCACAGATACGCAGTATTTT. It yields the protein CASSLAVAGGATDTQYF. The chain joins TRBV5-1 to TRBJ2-3; 10 bases map to TRBD2. The CDR3 has 17 amino acids. Germline lookup yields CDR1 SGHRS and CDR2 YFSETQ. The ends lost 0 bases at V and 2 bases at J; junction bases unmatched: 6. The full variable domain, in which reference TRBV5-1 and TRBJ2-3 provide the parts outside the CDR3, is KAGVTQTPRYLIKTRGQQVTLSCSPISGHRSVSWYQQTPGQGLQFLFEYFSETQRNKGNFPGRFSGRQFSNSRSEMNVSTLELGDSALYLCASSLAVAGGATDTQYFGPGTRLTVL.

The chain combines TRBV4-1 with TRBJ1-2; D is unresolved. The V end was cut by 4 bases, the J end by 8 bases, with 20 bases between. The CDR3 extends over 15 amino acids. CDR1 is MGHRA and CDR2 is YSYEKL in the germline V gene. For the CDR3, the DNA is TGCGCCAGCAGCCTTCCCCGGCGGCAAGCCGGAGGCTACACCTTC. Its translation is CASSLPRRQAGGYTF.

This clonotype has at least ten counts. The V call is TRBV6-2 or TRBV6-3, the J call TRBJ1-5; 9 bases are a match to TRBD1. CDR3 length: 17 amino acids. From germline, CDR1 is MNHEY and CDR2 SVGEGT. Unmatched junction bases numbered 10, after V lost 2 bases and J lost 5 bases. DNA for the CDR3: TGTGCCAGCAGTTACCACGGGACAGGGATGTTGGATCAGCCCCAGCATTTT. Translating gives CASSYHGTGMLDQPQHF.

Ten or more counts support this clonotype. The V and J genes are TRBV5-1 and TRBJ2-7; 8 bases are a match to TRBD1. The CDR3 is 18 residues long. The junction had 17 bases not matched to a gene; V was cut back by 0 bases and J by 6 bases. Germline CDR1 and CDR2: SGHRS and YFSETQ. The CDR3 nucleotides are TGCGCCAGCAGCTTGGTAGTTCTGGGGACAGGTGATTGGAGCGAGCAGTACTTC. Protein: CASSLVVLGTGDWSEQYF.

The CDR3 here is CASSDLGGYTEAFF. The CDR3 DNA reads TGTGCCAGTAGTGACCTGGGGGGCTACACTGAAGCTTTCTTT. The chain carries TRBV19 and TRBJ1-1, with a weak D call TRBD1 (6 bases). The V end lost 5 bases, the J end lost 3 bases, and 13 bases lay between the germline ends. This CDR3 is built from 14 residues. Germline CDR1 LNHDA, CDR2 SQIVND (reference sequence).

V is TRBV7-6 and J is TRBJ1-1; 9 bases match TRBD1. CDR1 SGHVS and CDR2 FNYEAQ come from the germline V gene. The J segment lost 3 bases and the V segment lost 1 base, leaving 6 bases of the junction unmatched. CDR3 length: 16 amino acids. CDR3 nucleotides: TGTGCCAGCAGCTTAGAAACAGGGGGCAAGCACACTGAAGCTTTCTTT. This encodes CASSLETGGKHTEAFF.

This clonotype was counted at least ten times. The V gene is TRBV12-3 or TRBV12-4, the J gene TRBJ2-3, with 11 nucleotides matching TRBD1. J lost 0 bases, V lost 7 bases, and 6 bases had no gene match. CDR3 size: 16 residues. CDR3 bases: TGTGCCAGCAACGGACAGGGGGCAATAAGCACAGATACGCAGTATTTT. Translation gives CASNGQGAISTDTQYF.

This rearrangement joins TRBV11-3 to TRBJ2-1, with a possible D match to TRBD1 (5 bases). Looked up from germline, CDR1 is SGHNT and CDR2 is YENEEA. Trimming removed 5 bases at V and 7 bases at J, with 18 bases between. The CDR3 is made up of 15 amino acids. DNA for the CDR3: TGTGCCAGCAGCCCCAATTTGGTAGGGGCAAATGAGCAGTTCTTC. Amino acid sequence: CASSPNLVGANEQFF.

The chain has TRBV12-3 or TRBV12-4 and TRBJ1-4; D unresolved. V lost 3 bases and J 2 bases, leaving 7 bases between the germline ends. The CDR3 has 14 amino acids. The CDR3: CASSFFGTNEKLFF. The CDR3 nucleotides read TGTGCCAGCAGTTTTTTCGGGACTAATGAAAAACTGTTTTTT.

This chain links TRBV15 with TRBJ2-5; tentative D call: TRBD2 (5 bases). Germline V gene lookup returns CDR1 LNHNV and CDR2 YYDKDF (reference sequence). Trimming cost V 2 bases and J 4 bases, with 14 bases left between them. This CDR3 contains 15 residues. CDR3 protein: CATSRFTDGRETQYF. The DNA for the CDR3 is TGTGCCACCAGCAGATTCACCGATGGGAGAGAGACCCAGTACTTC.

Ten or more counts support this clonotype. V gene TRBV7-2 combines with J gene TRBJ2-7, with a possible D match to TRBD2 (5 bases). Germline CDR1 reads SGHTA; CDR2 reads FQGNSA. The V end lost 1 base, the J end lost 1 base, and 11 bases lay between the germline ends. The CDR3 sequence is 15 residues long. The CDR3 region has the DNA TGTGCCAGCAGCTTAGGCCGGGAATCATCCTACGAGCAGTACTTC. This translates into CASSLGRESSYEQYF.

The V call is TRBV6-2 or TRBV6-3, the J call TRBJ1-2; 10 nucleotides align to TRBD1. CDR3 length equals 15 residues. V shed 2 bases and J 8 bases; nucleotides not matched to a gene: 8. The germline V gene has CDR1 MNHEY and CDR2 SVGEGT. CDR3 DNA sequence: TGTGCCAGCAGTTACCCGGGACAGGGGTTTGGGGGCTACACCTTC. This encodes CASSYPGQGFGGYTF.

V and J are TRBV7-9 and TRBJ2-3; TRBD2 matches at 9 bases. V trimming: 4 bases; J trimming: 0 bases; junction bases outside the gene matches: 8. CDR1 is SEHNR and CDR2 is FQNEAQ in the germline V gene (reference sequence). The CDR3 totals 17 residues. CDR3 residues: CASSYKGLAPSTDTQYF. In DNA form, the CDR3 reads TGTGCCAGCAGCTACAAGGGACTAGCACCAAGCACAGATACGCAGTATTTT.